This TCR beta chain came from a study of cytomegalovirus exposure and HLA in healthy donors. Across the study: Most donors, 80% to 90% of 398 genotyped, fell in the Caucasian-associated ancestry cluster.

As to this clone: The antigen is not known.

The study ran its PCR with 60 Vbeta and 13 Jbeta primers. Assay: immunoSEQ multiplex PCR; the TCRdb copy retains only in-frame clones and omits some. The sample carries roughly 200,000 clones, about nine tenths recorded once. Overall study findings and caveats: Common viral pathogens seemed to be connected with several of the most significant clusters, according to a later analysis. When a later analysis was performed, an Asian-associated ancestry cluster reportedly had fewer N-insertions than the approximately 600-donor mean. Highest at DRB1 and lowest at HLA-C, TCR association rates differed among HLA loci in a later analysis.

The CDR3 runs 13 residues. With 4 bases removed from V and 8 bases from J, the gap between germline ends came to 14 bases. CDR1 and CDR2 from the germline V gene are SGHDT and YYEEEE. The sequencing sample was made of PBMCs. The chain joins TRBV5-6 to TRBJ2-3; D is perhaps TRBD1 (6 bases). This TCR was recovered from a boy younger than 10 in good health and CMV-seronegative. The CDR3 region has the DNA TGTGCCAGCAGCACAGGGCCTCCGAGTACGCAGTATTTT. It specifies CASSTGPPSTQYF.